The 27 T cell receptor beta chains in this list originate from one sample, sequenced in a study of shared clonotypes between healthy human individuals. Profiling relied on immunoSEQ multiplex PCR, and the TCRdb table lists in-frame clones only, not all of them. The sample includes around 100,000 clones, around 71% of them seen just once. The material sequenced was memory CD8+ T cells sorted from blood. Subset meaning: CD45RO+ cells pooled with CCR7-negative TemRA cells. Receptors originate from a young woman in good health.

This clone appeared once. V gene TRBV6-6 combines with J gene TRBJ2-7; 9 nucleotides agree with TRBD2. The CDR3 runs to 15 residues. Unmatched junction bases numbered 9, after V lost 6 bases and J lost 3 bases. Germline V gene lookup returns CDR1 MNHNY and CDR2 SVGAGI (reference sequence). CDR3 residues: CASSSRDSGSYEQYF. The CDR3 DNA is TGTGCCAGCAGCTCCAGAGATAGCGGGAGCTACGAGCAGTACTTC.

The chain links TRBV30 to TRBJ1-2; tentative D call: TRBD1 (5 bases). This CDR3 contains 15 residues. Germline V lookup: CDR1 GTSNPN, CDR2 SVGIG (reference sequence). Trimming left V 4 bases short and J 3 bases short, with 18 bases between. In DNA, the CDR3 is TGTGCCTGGAAAGTGGCTTGGGGCTGGGACTATGGCTACACCTTC. This gives the protein CAWKVAWGWDYGYTF.

V and J are TRBV6-4 and TRBJ1-1; D may be TRBD1 (5 bases). In germline, CDR1 is MRHNA, CDR2 SNTAGT. The CDR3 length is 14 residues. The germline V and J ends were trimmed by 5 bases and 1 base, with 11 bases remaining between them. The CDR3: CASSTGTENTEAFF. CDR3 sequence (DNA): TGTGCCAGCAGTACCGGGACGGAGAACACTGAAGCTTTCTTT.

V gene TRBV28 combines with J gene TRBJ1-1; 10 bases line up with TRBD1. Germline loops: CDR1 MDHEN, CDR2 SYDVKM. The V gene end was trimmed by 4 bases and the J gene end by 11 bases; junction bases not matched to a gene: 10. This CDR3 is built from 14 residues. In DNA form, the CDR3 reads TGTGCCAGCAGTTCCCGGGACAGGGGTTTCGATGCTTTCTTT. This gives the protein CASSSRDRGFDAFF.

The chain joins TRBV29-1 to TRBJ2-1; 7 bases map to TRBD2. CDR1 is SQVTM, CDR2 ANQGSEA, per germline. The junction had 13 bases not matched to a gene; V was cut back by 0 bases and J by 8 bases. This CDR3 is built from 16 residues. CDR3 amino acids: CSVEDPGTGGVYEQFF. The CDR3 DNA is TGCAGCGTTGAAGATCCGGGGACGGGAGGCGTTTATGAGCAGTTCTTC.

The chain joins TRBV27 to TRBJ2-1; D is perhaps TRBD2 (6 bases). The CDR3 is 15 amino acids. From germline, CDR1 is MNHEY and CDR2 SMNVEV (reference sequence). Trimming left V 6 bases short and J 4 bases short, with 16 bases between. The CDR3, as DNA: TGTGCCAGCAGAGCTGAGCTGGAGGGGTACAATGAGCAGTTCTTC. This translates into CASRAELEGYNEQFF.

The chain is built from TRBV29-1 and TRBJ2-2; weak D call: TRBD2 (6 bases). This CDR3 spans 16 amino acids. Deletions cut 1 base from V and 7 bases from J, with 19 bases between. CDR1 is SQVTM and CDR2 is ANQGSEA in the germline V gene. In DNA, the CDR3 is TGCAGCGTTGAAGGGGGGACTGCGGGCTTTGGCGGGGAGCTGTTTTTT. Translation gives CSVEGGTAGFGGELFF.

This clone was picked up one time. The CDR3 reads CASSEVVRRYYGYTF. CDR3 in DNA: TGTGCCAGCAGTGAAGTGGTAAGGAGGTATTATGGCTACACCTTC. The chain couples TRBV2 to TRBJ1-2, with no clear D. CDR1 SNHLY and CDR2 FYNNEI come from the germline V gene. This CDR3 comprises 15 residues. Trimming shortened V by 1 base and J by 5 bases, and 14 bases separated the two germline ends.

The genes are TRBV2 and TRBJ1-2; TRBD1 aligns across 7 bases. Germline assignment: CDR1 SNHLY and CDR2 FYNNEI. The V gene end was trimmed by 8 bases and the J gene end by 8 bases; junction bases not matched to a gene: 11. The CDR3 consists of 13 residues. CDR3 protein: CASQDRPLGGYTF. DNA for the CDR3: TGTGCCAGCCAGGACAGGCCCTTAGGGGGCTACACCTTC.

V and J are TRBV7-9 and TRBJ2-7; 10 bases are shared with TRBD2. Germline CDR1 reads SEHNR; CDR2 reads FQNEAQ (reference sequence). The CDR3 contains 18 residues. J was trimmed by 6 bases and V by 4 bases; bases with no gene match: 18. CDR3 nucleotides: TGTGCCAGCAGCTCAACAGACGTCCAAGCGGGAGGGCTCCCCGAGCAGTACTTC. This gives the protein CASSSTDVQAGGLPEQYF.

This clone was observed a handful of times. The chain joins TRBV25-1 to TRBJ2-3, with a possible D match to TRBD1 (7 bases). This CDR3 contains 15 residues. V dropped 3 bases and J dropped 4 bases, with 14 bases sitting between them. Germline lookup yields CDR1 MGHDK and CDR2 SYGVNS. The CDR3 sequence: CASSDPGGMADTQYF. As DNA, the CDR3 is TGTGCCAGCAGTGATCCAGGGGGGATGGCAGATACGCAGTATTTT.

The rearrangement joins TRBV19 to TRBJ1-6, with TRBD1 as a possible D gene (5 bases). CDR3 length: 13 residues. V shed 6 bases and J shed 9 bases, with 12 bases lying between them. Germline V gene lookup returns CDR1 LNHDA and CDR2 SQIVND (reference sequence). This CDR3 is CASRAQGSSPLHF. DNA for the CDR3: TGTGCCAGTAGAGCGCAGGGAAGTTCACCCCTCCACTTT.

The rearrangement links TRBV7-9 to TRBJ1-3, with 7 nucleotides matching TRBD1. Per germline, CDR1 SEHNR and CDR2 FQNEAQ (reference sequence). V gave up 5 bases and J gave up 2 bases; unmatched junction bases: 6. This CDR3 comprises 15 residues. The DNA for the CDR3 is TGTGCCAGCAGCCCGACGACAGGGACTGGAAACACCATATATTTT. Encoded protein: CASSPTTGTGNTIYF.

This clone appeared a single time. The V and J genes are TRBV29-1 and TRBJ2-2, with a tentative D call TRBD1 (5 bases). This CDR3 region has 13 residues. The V gene's germline CDR1 is SQVTM and CDR2 ANQGSEA. Trimming took off 4 bases at V and 6 bases at J, with 12 bases between the two ends. This CDR3 reads CSVAGPFPGELFF. CDR3 sequence (DNA): TGCAGCGTTGCAGGGCCTTTCCCCGGGGAGCTGTTTTTT.

This clone came up a few times. V and J are TRBV19 and TRBJ1-1, with D possibly TRBD1 on 6 matching bases. Looked up from germline, CDR1 is LNHDA and CDR2 is SQIVND (reference sequence). CDR3 length: 15 residues. V lost 5 bases and J lost 0, with 13 bases in between. CDR3 coding DNA: TGTGCCAGTAGTGCACAGGGACGGTTGAACACTGAAGCTTTCTTT. Translated: CASSAQGRLNTEAFF.

This rearrangement joins TRBV7-4 to TRBJ1-4, with D hard to call. V was pared by 3 bases and J by 2 bases, with 7 bases between. CDR1 is SGHVT and CDR2 is SQSDAQ in the germline V gene. The CDR3 contains 14 residues. CDR3: CASSLGRTNEKLFF. CDR3 coding DNA: TGTGCCAGCAGCTTGGGGAGGACTAATGAAAAACTGTTTTTT.

This clone has a count of ten or more. V gene TRBV6-1 combines with J gene TRBJ1-1; no firm D call. The CDR3 sequence is 14 residues long. CDR1 and CDR2 from the germline V gene are MNHNS and SASEGT. Trimming took off 4 bases at V and 3 bases at J, with 12 bases between the two ends. CDR3 region: CASSVDPAYTEAFF. CDR3 coding DNA: TGTGCCAGCAGTGTGGACCCGGCTTACACTGAAGCTTTCTTT.

V and J are TRBV27 and TRBJ2-3, with 12 bases that match TRBD2. CDR1 and CDR2 (germline): MNHEY, SMNVEV (reference sequence). CDR3 length: 14 amino acids. The V gene end was trimmed by 4 bases and the J gene end by 6 bases; junction bases not matched to a gene: 2. This CDR3 reads CASSWLAGGDTQYF. The CDR3 nucleotides read TGTGCCAGCAGTTGGCTAGCGGGAGGGGATACGCAGTATTTT.

The rearrangement uses TRBV27 and TRBJ1-2; D is unclear. Looked up from germline, CDR1 is MNHEY and CDR2 is SMNVEV (reference sequence). The CDR3 is 12 residues long. Trimming shortened V by 6 bases and J by 5 bases, and 10 bases separated the two germline ends. The CDR3 is CASSPSGYGYTF. CDR3 coding DNA: TGTGCCAGCAGCCCGTCGGGGTATGGCTACACCTTC.

V and J are TRBV10-2 and TRBJ2-7; a possible D gene is TRBD2 (6 bases). This CDR3 region has 13 residues. CDR1 WSHSY and CDR2 SAAADI come from the germline V gene. Trimming cost V 2 bases and J 2 bases, with 7 bases left between them. In nucleotides, the CDR3 is TGCGCCAGCAGTGAGGGACTAACCTACGAGCAGTACTTC. Amino acids: CASSEGLTYEQYF.

V gene TRBV28 combines with J gene TRBJ1-5; D is uncertain. This CDR3 is built from 16 residues. The V and J ends lost 8 bases and 0 bases respectively, with 17 bases between them. Germline V gives CDR1 MDHEN, CDR2 SYDVKM. This CDR3 is CASATRKGDSNQPQHF. CDR3 bases: TGTGCCAGCGCGACGAGGAAGGGCGATAGCAATCAGCCCCAGCATTTT.

The chain uses TRBV15 and TRBJ2-2; D call uncertain. The CDR3 contains 17 residues. Per the germline V gene, CDR1 is LNHNV and CDR2 is YYDKDF (reference sequence). Trimming took 3 bases from V and 0 from J, leaving 14 bases between them. The CDR3, as DNA: TGTGCCACCAGCAGCGGCTTAGCTGAGGCGAACACCGGGGAGCTGTTTTTT. Encoded protein: CATSSGLAEANTGELFF.

This chain connects TRBV28 to TRBJ2-7; 9 nucleotides agree with TRBD1. The germline V gene encodes CDR1 MDHEN and CDR2 SYDVKM. The CDR3 runs to 15 residues. V gave up 5 bases and J gave up 2 bases; unmatched junction bases: 7. Written as DNA, the CDR3 is TGTGCCAGCAGTGTGACCGGGACAGGGACCTACGAGCAGTACTTC. Protein: CASSVTGTGTYEQYF.

The V gene is TRBV5-6, the J gene TRBJ1-1; D remains unclear. CDR1 is SGHDT, CDR2 YYEEEE, per germline. V lost 5 bases and J 3 bases, leaving 14 bases between the germline ends. The length of the CDR3 is 14 residues. The CDR3 spells CASRFWSRDTEAFF. The CDR3 bases are TGTGCCAGCAGGTTCTGGTCGAGGGACACTGAAGCTTTCTTT.

The sample holds a few counts of this clone. The CDR3 reads CASSERGDRYAKNIQYF. The CDR3 DNA follows: TGTGCCAGCAGTGAAAGAGGGGACAGGTATGCCAAAAACATTCAGTACTTC. The chain joins TRBV6-1 to TRBJ2-4, with 8 bases that match TRBD1. The CDR3 consists of 17 residues. The V segment lost 2 bases and the J segment 1 base; nucleotides outside the gene matches: 7. Germline CDR1 is MNHNS and CDR2 is SASEGT.

This clone was recorded many times. The chain links TRBV7-3 to TRBJ2-1; the D gene could be TRBD1 or TRBD2 (6 bases each). This CDR3 region has 14 residues. CDR1 is SGHTA and CDR2 is FQGTGA in the germline V gene. V lost 5 bases and J 10 bases, leaving 18 bases between the germline ends. The chain's CDR3 is CASSRIPGAGEQFF. For the CDR3, the DNA is TGTGCCAGCAGCCGAATTCCGGGGGCCGGGGAGCAGTTCTTC.

The chain has TRBV19 and TRBJ1-2; TRBD1 is a possible D gene (5 bases). The CDR3 is 20 residues long. V was pared by 1 base and J by 1 base, with 25 bases between. Germline loops: CDR1 LNHDA, CDR2 SQIVND (reference sequence). The CDR3 nucleotides are TGTGCCAGTAGTATAGCTTTGACAGCGTTCCTGAGTCCGGTTAACTATGGCTACACCTTC. Its protein is CASSIALTAFLSPVNYGYTF.